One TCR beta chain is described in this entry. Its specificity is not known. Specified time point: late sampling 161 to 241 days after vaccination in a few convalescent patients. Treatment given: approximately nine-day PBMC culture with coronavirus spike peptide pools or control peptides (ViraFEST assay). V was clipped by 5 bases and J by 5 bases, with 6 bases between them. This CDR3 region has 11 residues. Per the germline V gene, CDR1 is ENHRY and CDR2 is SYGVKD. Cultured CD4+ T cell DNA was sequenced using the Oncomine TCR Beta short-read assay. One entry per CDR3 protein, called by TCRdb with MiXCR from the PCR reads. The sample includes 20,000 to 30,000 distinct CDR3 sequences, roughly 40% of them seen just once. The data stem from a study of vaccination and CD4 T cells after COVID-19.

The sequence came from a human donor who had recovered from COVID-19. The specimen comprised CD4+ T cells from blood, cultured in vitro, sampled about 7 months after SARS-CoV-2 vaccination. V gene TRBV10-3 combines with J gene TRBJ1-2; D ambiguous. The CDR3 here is CAISSFYGYTF. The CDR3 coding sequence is TGTGCCATCAGTAGCTTTTATGGCTACACCTTC.